This TCR beta chain is drawn from a study of long-term antiretroviral therapy in people with HIV. General study points: Subsequent to ART, diversity was augmented yet persisted below that of transplant donor controls.

The CDR3 runs 13 residues. Unmatched junction bases numbered 10, after V lost 11 bases and J lost 5 bases. The V gene's germline CDR1 is MNHNY and CDR2 SVGAGI (reference sequence). Remarks on this clone: Its target is unknown.

Sequencing relied on immunoSEQ assay v3.0, run at survey level. Sequencing efforts were directed toward roughly 35,000-50,000 T-cell genomes per sample. The table came from immunoSEQ multiplex PCR; TCRdb's copy has only in-frame clones and leaves some out. The sample lists tens of thousands of clones; around 80% were seen once. The sample was unsorted PBMCs, taken 4.1 years after starting antiretroviral therapy. The rearrangement links TRBV6-6 to TRBJ1-2; 8 bases fit TRBD1. The origin of this receptor is a woman in her thirties or forties with HIV. The CDR3 loop is CAVDRGVLYGYTF. In nucleotides, the CDR3 is TGTGCCGTCGACAGGGGCGTCCTTTATGGCTACACCTTC.